These 31 T cell receptor beta chains came from one sample sequenced in a study of shared clonotypes between healthy human individuals. Naive CD8 cells comprised CD45RO-negative, CCR7-positively selected cells, excluding terminally differentiated effector memory CD45RA+ cells. Generated by immunoSEQ multiplex PCR, the TCRdb table keeps only in-frame clones and is missing some. The table includes around 1.9 million clones, 85% to 95% detected once. Sequenced: naive CD8+ T cells from PBMCs. These receptors came from a man aged 18 to 29 in good health. Some clones in this sample may be carry-over from other donors' samples.

This chain links TRBV5-1 with TRBJ1-1; tentatively, D is TRBD1 (5 bases). The CDR3 consists of 14 residues. V lost 3 bases and J 0 bases, leaving 9 bases between the germline ends. Germline V CDR1 and CDR2: SGHRS, YFSETQ. The CDR3 DNA is TGCGCCAGCAGCTGGGACTCGATGAACACTGAAGCTTTCTTT. Encoded protein: CASSWDSMNTEAFF. The full variable domain, its missing parts supplied by reference TRBV5-1 and TRBJ1-1, is KAGVTQTPRYLIKTRGQQVTLSCSPISGHRSVSWYQQTPGQGLQFLFEYFSETQRNKGNFPGRFSGRQFSNSRSEMNVSTLELGDSALYLCASSWDSMNTEAFFGQGTRLTVV.

The CDR3 sequence: CSVEAPDGSFYNEQFF. CDR3 sequence (DNA): TGCAGCGTTGAAGCCCCGGACGGAAGCTTTTACAATGAGCAGTTCTTC. This chain connects TRBV29-1 to TRBJ2-1; D gene uncertain. The CDR3 consists of 16 residues. Between the trimmed V and J ends, which lost 1 base and 4 bases, there was a span of 17 bases. Per the germline V gene, CDR1 is SQVTM and CDR2 is ANQGSEA.

The rearrangement uses TRBV7-9 and TRBJ1-6; D is possibly TRBD1 (6 bases). The germline V and J ends were trimmed by 4 bases and 6 bases, with 16 bases remaining between them. CDR3 size: 16 residues. Germline lookup yields CDR1 SEHNR and CDR2 FQNEAQ (reference sequence). The CDR3: CASSSPRQELNSPLHF. Here the CDR3 DNA reads TGTGCCAGCAGCTCGCCAAGACAGGAGCTTAATTCACCCCTCCACTTT. Combining the CDR3 with reference TRBV7-9 and TRBJ1-6 gives the whole variable domain DTGVSQNPRHKITKRGQNVTFRCDPISEHNRLYWYRQTLGQGPEFLTYFQNEAQLEKSRLLSDRFSAERPKGSFSTLEIQRTEQGDSAMYLCASSSPRQELNSPLHFGNGTRLTVT.

This sequence joins TRBV7-2 and TRBJ2-1, with 12 bases lining up with TRBD2. V shed 5 bases and J 3 bases; nucleotides not matched to a gene: 5. This CDR3 contains 16 residues. Germline V gives CDR1 SGHTA, CDR2 FQGNSA. The CDR3 nucleotides are TGTGCCAGCAGCGAGTTACTAGCGGGAGGCTACAATGAGCAGTTCTTC. Protein sequence: CASSELLAGGYNEQFF.

A word on this clone: Other nucleotide sequences in the sample specify the same CDR3. V is TRBV19 and J is TRBJ2-7, with no clear D. The CDR3 is 12 residues long. Trimming took off 2 bases at V and 5 bases at J, with 7 bases between the two ends. CDR1 LNHDA and CDR2 SQIVND come from the germline V gene (reference sequence). This CDR3 is CASSIWGNEQYF. CDR3 coding DNA: TGTGCCAGTAGTATATGGGGAAACGAGCAGTACTTC.

The chain employs TRBV5-8 and TRBJ2-7; unclear D gene. V was trimmed by 5 bases and J by 0 bases, leaving 9 bases between them. Germline CDR1 reads SGHTS; CDR2 reads YDEGEE. The CDR3 contains 13 residues. The CDR3 protein is CASRPASSYEQYF. The CDR3 DNA reads as TGTGCCAGCAGGCCCGCCTCCTCCTACGAGCAGTACTTC.

With regard to this clone: Other nucleotide sequences in the sample specify the same CDR3. The chain links TRBV6-1 to TRBJ2-7; D call uncertain. The length of the CDR3 is 12 residues. Germline CDR1 and CDR2: MNHNS and SASEGT. Between the trimmed V and J ends, which lost 8 bases and 3 bases, there was a span of 11 bases. CDR3 sequence (DNA): TGTGCCAGCTTGGGCGGAAACTACGAGCAGTACTTC. Encoded protein: CASLGGNYEQYF.

This clone has a handful of counts. CDR3 sequence reads: CASREQGTEAFF. CDR3 DNA sequence: TGTGCCAGCAGAGAACAGGGAACTGAAGCTTTCTTT. The chain is built from TRBV27 and TRBJ1-1; TRBD1 might be the D (6 bases). This CDR3 is 12 amino acids long. Trimming took 6 bases from V and 5 from J, leaving 10 bases between them. Germline lookup yields CDR1 MNHEY and CDR2 SMNVEV (reference sequence).

The chain couples TRBV13 to TRBJ2-7; no clear D. V lost 1 base, J lost 2 bases, and 9 bases lay in between. The V gene's germline CDR1 is PRHDT and CDR2 FYEKMQ (reference sequence). The length of the CDR3 is 14 residues. CDR3 sequence reads: CASSLVKETYEQYF. The CDR3 DNA reads TGTGCCAGCAGCTTAGTAAAGGAAACCTACGAGCAGTACTTC.

The J gene is TRBJ2-7, the V gene TRBV9; no reliable D call. The germline V and J ends were trimmed by 4 bases and 6 bases, with 14 bases remaining between them. The CDR3 has 13 amino acids. Germline CDR1 is SGDLS and CDR2 is YYNGEE. Here the CDR3 reads CASSPPVPGEQYF. The DNA for the CDR3 is TGTGCCAGCAGCCCCCCGGTGCCGGGCGAGCAGTACTTC.

V and J are TRBV6-5 and TRBJ2-2; the D is unclear. This CDR3 has 15 amino acids. Germline CDR1 MNHEY, CDR2 SVGAGI. The V and J ends lost 0 bases and 3 bases respectively, with 8 bases between them. The CDR3 loop is CASSYSYGDTGELFF. The CDR3 region has the DNA TGTGCCAGCAGTTACTCTTATGGGGACACCGGGGAGCTGTTTTTT.

This chain links TRBV4-3 with TRBJ2-7; D not resolved. V dropped 0 bases and J dropped 0 bases, with 9 bases sitting between them. The V gene's germline CDR1 is LGHNA and CDR2 YSLEER. The CDR3 runs to 15 residues. The CDR3 DNA follows: TGCGCCAGCAGCCAAGATCCCTGGAGCTCCTACGAGCAGTACTTC. As protein: CASSQDPWSSYEQYF.

This clone was found once. J is TRBJ2-7 and V is TRBV10-2, with no clear D. V gave up 3 bases and J gave up 0 bases, with 9 bases separating them. The CDR3 sequence is 14 residues long. Germline V gives CDR1 WSHSY, CDR2 SAAADI. For the CDR3, the DNA is TGCGCCAGCAGTGAAGACTGGAGCTCCTACGAGCAGTACTTC. As protein: CASSEDWSSYEQYF.

The CDR3 protein is CSVHYRTGTALAYEQYF. As DNA, the CDR3 is TGCAGCGTCCATTACCGTACCGGGACAGCACTAGCCTACGAGCAGTACTTC. V is TRBV29-1 and J is TRBJ2-7; 7 nucleotides line up with TRBD1. This CDR3 comprises 17 residues. Germline V gene lookup returns CDR1 SQVTM and CDR2 ANQGSEA. With V trimmed by 6 bases and J by 2 bases, 19 bases remained unmatched.

The chain combines TRBV4-1 with TRBJ2-3, with D perhaps given as TRBD1 or TRBD2 (5 bases each). In germline, CDR1 is MGHRA, CDR2 YSYEKL. V dropped 3 bases and J dropped 3 bases, with 16 bases sitting between them. This CDR3 region has 16 residues. The chain's CDR3 is CASSHYITGGTDTQYF. CDR3 coding DNA: TGCGCCAGCAGCCACTACATTACAGGAGGAACAGATACGCAGTATTTT.

The genes are TRBV4-3 and TRBJ2-6, with D hard to call. The CDR3 has 18 residues. Trimming took off 0 bases at V and 0 bases at J, with 12 bases between the two ends. In germline, CDR1 is LGHNA, CDR2 YSLEER. CDR3 DNA: TGCGCCAGCAGCCAAGATCAGGCGGAACTCTCTGGGGCCAACGTCCTGACTTTC. As protein: CASSQDQAELSGANVLTF.

In the case of this clone: The identical CDR3 is also encoded by other nucleotide sequences in the sample. V is TRBV7-9 and J is TRBJ2-7; 7 bases line up with TRBD2. The CDR3 length is 13 residues. Looked up from germline, CDR1 is SEHNR and CDR2 is FQNEAQ (reference sequence). The trim removed 6 bases at V and 0 bases at J, leaving 2 bases unmatched. In DNA form, the CDR3 reads TGTGCCAGCAGTCCTAGCGGCTCCTACGAGCAGTACTTC. This encodes CASSPSGSYEQYF.

This chain links TRBV11-2 with TRBJ2-4; 7 positions match TRBD2. CDR3 length: 17 amino acids. After removal of 2 bases from V and 0 bases from J, the junction contained 7 bases not matched to a gene. The germline CDR1 and CDR2 sequences are SGHAT and FQNNGV. CDR3: CASSLYVSGLAKNIQYF. DNA of the CDR3: TGTGCCAGCAGCTTATATGTTAGCGGGTTAGCCAAAAACATTCAGTACTTC.

This chain links TRBV5-4 with TRBJ2-3, with D possibly matching TRBD1 (6 bases). The CDR3 is 13 amino acids. From germline, CDR1 is SGHNT and CDR2 YYREEE (reference sequence). The V and J ends lost 7 bases and 2 bases respectively, with 11 bases between them. DNA for the CDR3: TGTGCCAGCCAGGGGTTACTCACAGATACGCAGTATTTT. Translating gives CASQGLLTDTQYF.

The rearrangement uses TRBV7-3 and TRBJ2-1; the D gene is possibly TRBD2 (5 bases). Trimming removed 5 bases from V and 6 bases from J, with 20 bases in between. This CDR3 is 16 amino acids long. Per the germline V gene, CDR1 is SGHTA and CDR2 is FQGTGA. The CDR3 reads CASSLLGSSSRNEQFF. The CDR3 DNA reads TGTGCCAGCAGCCTGCTGGGGAGCTCGAGTCGCAATGAGCAGTTCTTC. The full variable domain, its missing parts supplied by reference TRBV7-3 and TRBJ2-1, is GAGVSQTPSNKVTEKGKYVELRCDPISGHTALYWYRQSLGQGPEFLIYFQGTGAADDSGLPNDRFFAVRPEGSVSTLKIQRTERGDSAVYLCASSLLGSSSRNEQFFGPGTRLTVL.

The chain is built from TRBV9 and TRBJ2-7, with TRBD1 identical over 9 bases. The CDR3 totals 15 residues. V lost 4 bases, J lost 2 bases, and 7 bases stayed unmatched. Germline V gene sequence: CDR1 SGDLS, CDR2 YYNGEE. The CDR3 here is CASSSPGTGTYEQYF. As DNA, the CDR3 is TGTGCCAGCAGCTCACCAGGGACAGGGACCTACGAGCAGTACTTC.

This clone was observed a single time. The chain recombines TRBV2 with TRBJ2-1, with D maybe TRBD2 (5 bases). Germline V gene lookup returns CDR1 SNHLY and CDR2 FYNNEI. V lost 3 bases and J lost 0, with 18 bases in between. The CDR3 is 18 residues long. The CDR3 nucleotides read TGTGCCAGCAGTGAGCCTGAGAAAGGGAGACGCTCCTACAATGAGCAGTTCTTC. This sequence encodes CASSEPEKGRRSYNEQFF. Full variable domain (rest looked up from reference TRBV2 and TRBJ2-1): EPEVTQTPSHQVTQMGQEVILRCVPISNHLYFYWYRQILGQKVEFLVSFYNNEISEKSEIFDDQFSVERPDGSNFTLKIRSTKLEDSAMYFCASSEPEKGRRSYNEQFFGPGTRLTVL.

A few counts support this clone. The genes are TRBV18 and TRBJ1-1; TRBD1 matches at 7 bases. The CDR3 is 15 residues long. CDR1 is KGHSH, CDR2 LQKENI, per germline. J was trimmed by 9 bases and V by 0 bases; bases with no gene match: 10. The CDR3 reads CASSPPGQRSPQAFF. CDR3 bases: TGTGCCAGCTCACCACCGGGACAGAGAAGCCCACAAGCTTTCTTT.

The chain couples TRBV6-4 to TRBJ2-1; 7 positions match TRBD1. CDR3 length: 18 amino acids. Germline CDR1 is MRHNA and CDR2 is SNTAGT. Losses at the gene ends were 6 bases for V and 9 bases for J; bases not matched to a gene: 23. CDR3 in DNA: TGTGCCAGCAGCGACATCTCGACAGGGTTTATGGGTGGCGGTGAGCAGTTCTTC. Amino acid sequence: CASSDISTGFMGGGEQFF.

V gene TRBV27 combines with J gene TRBJ2-2; a possible D gene is TRBD2 (5 bases). The CDR3 length is 16 residues. Between the trimmed V and J ends, which lost 6 bases and 9 bases, there was a span of 23 bases. Germline CDR1 is MNHEY and CDR2 is SMNVEV (reference sequence). The DNA for the CDR3 is TGTGCCAGCAGCCTCTTGAGTAGCGATATCGACCGGGAGCTGTTTTTT. It translates to CASSLLSSDIDRELFF.

The gene calls are TRBV30 and TRBJ2-7; 11 positions match TRBD2. V shed 3 bases, J shed 5 bases, and the junction held 6 bases outside the gene matches. Germline V gives CDR1 GTSNPN, CDR2 SVGIG (reference sequence). The CDR3 loop spans 14 amino acids. This chain's CDR3 is CAWRDLAGGDEQYF. The CDR3 DNA is TGTGCCTGGAGGGACCTAGCGGGAGGCGACGAGCAGTACTTC.

This chain connects TRBV6-1 to TRBJ2-7, with 7 bases lining up with TRBD2. V dropped 3 bases and J dropped 1; count of bases not matched to a gene: 6. This CDR3 is 15 amino acids long. Germline values: CDR1 MNHNS, CDR2 SASEGT. The CDR3: CASSDRGLRSYEQYF. For the CDR3, the DNA is TGTGCCAGCAGTGATCGGGGACTAAGGTCCTACGAGCAGTACTTC.

The chain couples TRBV4-1 to TRBJ2-5, with D unclear. The CDR3 is made up of 15 amino acids. Per germline, CDR1 MGHRA and CDR2 YSYEKL. V shed 0 bases and J shed 2 bases, with 10 bases lying between them. CDR3 loop: CASSQERRPQETQYF. The CDR3 DNA reads as TGCGCCAGCAGCCAAGAAAGGCGGCCTCAAGAGACCCAGTACTTC.

The chain couples TRBV7-9 to TRBJ1-1; D not resolved. Germline-derived CDR1 and CDR2 are SEHNR and FQNEAQ (reference sequence). Between the trimmed V and J ends, which lost 4 bases and 5 bases, there was a span of 17 bases. The CDR3 spans 15 residues. In DNA, the CDR3 is TGTGCCAGCAGCTCGCTCAGAAGCAATCAGACTGAAGCTTTCTTT. It yields the protein CASSSLRSNQTEAFF.

The chain uses TRBV7-9 and TRBJ2-2; TRBD1 aligns across 9 bases. The germline V gene has CDR1 SEHNR and CDR2 FQNEAQ (reference sequence). The CDR3 is 14 residues long. With 7 bases clipped from V and 6 bases from J, the junction kept 6 bases outside the gene matches. DNA of the CDR3: TGTGCCAGCAACGGACAGGGGTTGCCCGGGGAGCTGTTTTTT. Its translation: CASNGQGLPGELFF.

The chain links TRBV27 to TRBJ2-7; 8 nucleotides agree with TRBD2. This CDR3 is 15 amino acids long. Germline loops: CDR1 MNHEY, CDR2 SMNVEV (reference sequence). The V and J ends lost 4 bases and 2 bases, in that order; junction bases with no gene match: 7. The CDR3 DNA reads as TGTGCCAGCAGTTGGAGCGGGGGCTTAACCTACGAGCAGTACTTC. This codes for CASSWSGGLTYEQYF.